The sequence of this T cell receptor (beta chain) was determined in a study of T-cell memory formation after mild COVID-19 (dated by TCRdb to about 2021). Background for the entire study: TCR sequence clusters from the two donors were largely donor specific. T-cell clones expanding and contracting after mild COVID-19 in a couple of donors were tracked by longitudinal TCRalpha and TCRbeta repertoire sequencing. Two young, previously healthy adult volunteers, one female and one male, were included in the cohort. Summary of the overall study and its limitations: The second-wave clones that peaked on day 37 were not confirmed to be SARS-CoV-2 specific. Some responding clones were detected in pre-infection memory, which suggested that pre-existing cross-reactive memory T cells had joined the SARS-CoV-2 response. From day 15 to 85, contracting clones showed balanced CD4/CD8 phenotypes, whereas a second wave of clones that expanded from day 15 to 37 leaned towards CD4+. Contracting CD4+ clones turned up mainly in the CM and EM memory subsets, whereas EMRA was where CD8+ clones were enriched. Only a couple of mild cases were covered in the study, and larger cohorts including severe cases with pre-infection samples were considered necessary.

Ficoll-Paque density gradient centrifugation was the method used to isolate PBMCs. TCRdb lists the instrument as Illumina NovaSeq 6000. TCRalpha and TCRbeta cDNA libraries were built by 5'RACE with constant-segment primers, adding sample barcodes and unique molecular identifiers. RNA was extracted from every sample with Trizol reagent. Library amplification was performed in two PCR steps, and a second sample barcode and Illumina TruSeq adapters were introduced in the second step. Sequencing of the libraries was done on an Illumina NovaSeq, producing 2 x 150 bp paired-end reads. The original pipeline was this. With migec v1.2.7, reads were demultiplexed and then collapsed into UMI-guided consensus sequences. With mixcr v2.1.11, UMI consensuses were aligned to TRA and TRB V and J templates and assembled into clonotypes. A clonotype was counted as expanded or contracted only when both edgeR and NoisET called the clonotype significant, with the noise models trained on biological replicates. edgeR calls used a false discovery rate-adjusted p below 0.01 and a log2 fold-change threshold of 1. As an exploratory analysis of dynamics, PCA with hierarchical clustering was applied to max-normalized trajectories of the 1000 most abundant clonotypes. Separately sequenced CD4+ and CD8+ repertoires were used to assign the CD4 or CD8 phenotype of responding clones. The raw public reads went through TCRdb reprocessing: fastp at Q25, MiXCR clone calling, in-frame beta chains kept. Identical CDR3 protein sequences are pooled into one entry, listed with their most common genes and DNA. None of the V and J calls come from the authors' own analysis; TCRdb made them. The sample profile shows more than 450,000 distinct CDR3 sequences; roughly 17% of them were found once. 12% of the sample is held by the ten biggest clonotypes.

This clonotype was observed a handful of times. It has no known antigen specificity. No base quality information exists; no much larger clone differs at one position. The origin of this receptor is an adult woman who had mild COVID-19 (a few samples of this study predate the infection). The sample titles of this study are shuffled in the database, so cell type and time point are left out; the donor was told from shared clones. Sample: PBMCs or a T cell subset sorted from them (not recorded which).

The sequenced DNA is TGCGCCAGCAGCCAAGCCCTTTTGCGAAGAGGCCAAGAGACCCAGTACTTC. It is translated as CASSQALLRRGQETQYF. Recombination joined TRBV4-1 with TRBJ2-5, with an unclear D gene assignment. Based on the germline V gene, the CDR1 and CDR2 sequences are MGHRA and YSYEKL. V loses 1 base, J loses 1 base, and the germline ends lie 16 bases apart. The CDR3 has 17 amino acids, counting the end cysteine and phenylalanine. Only the CDR3 portion is preserved as DNA: 51 bases, with reading frame beginning at the first base.